This record covers a single T cell receptor beta chain. Its recognized antigen is unknown. No much larger clone is present one base from it, and per-base qualities are unavailable. RNA was extracted using the RNeasy kit, and roughly 0.5 to 1 microgram was reverse transcribed with random hexamers. The immunoSEQ multiplex PCR assay, which covers 54 Vbeta and 13 Jbeta segments, was used to amplify TCR beta CDR3 regions. PCR amplification bias was corrected by using a synthetic template baseline for primer optimization and computational correction. For the original study's pipeline: Reads were annotated to V, D and J genes per IMGT and analyzed with immunoSEQ Analyzer, keeping only productive sequences. To calculate clonality, Shannon entropy was normalized by log2 of the number of productive unique sequences and then subtracted from one. For each patient and control, public and private clones were evaluated within the 100 most prevalent clones. A clone was defined as Susac-specific if it was absent from the healthy and MS cohorts, from around 960 published viral clones and from other ImmuneACCESS disease sequences. TCRdb reanalyzed the raw reads on its own, using fastp at Q25 for trimming and MiXCR for clone calling, and kept in-frame beta chains. Rows with a matching CDR3 protein are joined into one entry that keeps the most common DNA and genes. The V and J calls and clone size are TCRdb's, not the authors'. The sample has approximately 300,000 distinct CDR3 sequences on record, 89% of them singletons. The ten largest clones represent under 0.2% of the sample.

The sample comes from a study of CD8 T cells in Susac syndrome (dated by TCRdb to between 2018 and 2021). Context from the whole study: Repertoire sequencing was used to test whether CD8+ T cell activation and differentiation in Susac syndrome was antigen driven. The study compared CD8+ T cell repertoire clonality among 12 healthy donors, around 14 Susac syndrome patients and fewer than 19 multiple sclerosis patients. Findings and caveats that apply to the study as a whole: The study acknowledged that relatively few individuals were included in the TCR sequencing and HLA analysis.

The CDR3, from cysteine to phenylalanine, totals 11 residues. The CDR3 DNA has 33 bases and is translated from base 1. Based on the germline V gene, the CDR1 and CDR2 sequences are SGHVS and FNYEAQ. Trimming costs V 6 bases and J 7 bases, and their ends lie 7 bases apart. Peripheral blood CD8+ and CD4+ T cells from healthy donors, Susac syndrome patients and multiple sclerosis patients were profiled by high-throughput TCR beta sequencing. Multiple sclerosis controls were treatment-naive patients with stable or active relapsing-remitting disease fulfilling revised McDonald criteria. Bulk CD8+ and CD4+ T cells were purified by magnetic negative isolation, whereas CD8+ TEMRA cells were enriched by FACS. Blood was collected in EDTA tubes and processed within 24 hours, with PBMCs isolated through density gradient centrifugation. PBMCs intended for TCR sequencing were cryopreserved in liquid nitrogen and thawed later in a water bath at 37 degrees C. The sorted or isolated CD4+, CD8+ and CD8+ TEMRA cells had a purity of 90% or higher.

This sequence originates from a human donor with multiple sclerosis. What was sequenced was CD8+ T cells from PBMCs. This receptor chain uses TRBV7-6 and TRBJ2-1, with the D segment identity uncertain. The CDR3 loop reads CASRTGNEQFF. The DNA sequence follows: TGTGCCAGCAGGACTGGGAATGAGCAGTTCTTC.